A single sample is the source of the 17 T cell receptor beta chains below, sequenced in a study of blood T cell repertoires in COVID-19. TCRdb's copy holds only in-frame clones and misses some; the assay was immunoSEQ multiplex PCR. In the table there are some 530,000 clones, approximately 90% of which are singletons. The sequencing input was PBMCs or T cells enriched from blood (not recorded which). These receptors came from a woman aged 60-75 years who had recovered from COVID-19.

The chain has TRBV6-5 and TRBJ2-2, with D possibly matching TRBD2 (6 bases). The V gene's germline CDR1 is MNHEY and CDR2 SVGAGI. The V and J ends lost 9 bases and 4 bases respectively, with 12 bases between them. This CDR3 is 13 amino acids long. The CDR3 here is CASRLVSTGELFF. CDR3 DNA sequence: TGTGCCAGTAGACTAGTATCCACCGGGGAGCTGTTTTTT.

The V and J genes are TRBV15 and TRBJ2-5, with D possibly TRBD1 on 6 matching bases. The CDR3 is 14 amino acids. In germline, CDR1 is LNHNV, CDR2 YYDKDF (reference sequence). Trimming stripped 5 bases from V and 1 base from J, with 11 bases between. CDR3 DNA sequence: TGTGCCACCAGCCGCCGACAGGTCCAAGAGACCCAGTACTTC. This translates into CATSRRQVQETQYF.

V is TRBV27 and J is TRBJ1-1; 12 nucleotides match TRBD1. V trimming: 5 bases; J trimming: 11 bases; junction bases outside the gene matches: 9. The germline V gene has CDR1 MNHEY and CDR2 SMNVEV (reference sequence). The CDR3 runs 14 residues. The CDR3 loop is CASSPGTGGGEAFF. The CDR3 DNA reads as TGTGCCAGCAGTCCCGGGACAGGGGGCGGGGAGGCTTTCTTT.

V gene TRBV2 combines with J gene TRBJ1-6, with 8 nucleotides matching TRBD1. The CDR3 contains 14 residues. The V and J ends lost 6 bases and 10 bases, in that order; junction bases with no gene match: 8. Germline values: CDR1 SNHLY, CDR2 FYNNEI. This CDR3 is CASRVTGGESPLHF. CDR3 nucleotide sequence: TGTGCCAGCAGAGTCACAGGGGGAGAATCACCCCTCCACTTT.

The chain links TRBV6-5 to TRBJ2-7; TRBD1 might be the D (5 bases). This CDR3 is built from 15 residues. The V end lost 5 bases, the J end lost 1 base, and 15 bases lay between the germline ends. Germline V CDR1 and CDR2: MNHEY, SVGAGI. The CDR3 sequence: CASSRSRESSYEQYF. In DNA, the CDR3 is TGTGCCAGCAGTCGGTCCAGGGAATCGTCCTACGAGCAGTACTTC.

A single count supports this clone. This chain connects TRBV5-4 to TRBJ1-6, with a tentative D call TRBD1 (5 bases). This CDR3 comprises 15 residues. The V gene lost 1 base and the J gene lost 5 bases, with 10 bases spanning the gap. Germline V gene sequence: CDR1 SGHNT, CDR2 YYREEE (reference sequence). CDR3 in DNA: TGTGCCAGCAGCTTGTGGCAGGGCAATAATTCACCCCTCCACTTT. It is translated as CASSLWQGNNSPLHF.

The J gene is TRBJ1-1, the V gene TRBV2; 11 nucleotides line up with TRBD1. CDR3 length: 14 residues. V was pared by 6 bases and J by 11 bases, with 11 bases of the junction left unmatched. Germline values: CDR1 SNHLY, CDR2 FYNNEI. CDR3 amino acids: CASSGQGAKSGAFF. CDR3 sequence (DNA): TGTGCCAGCAGCGGACAGGGGGCTAAAAGCGGTGCTTTCTTT.

V is TRBV5-8 and J is TRBJ2-1; 7 nucleotides match TRBD1. Trimming cost V 4 bases and J 2 bases; bases outside gene matches: 6. This CDR3 contains 15 residues. CDR1 and CDR2 from the germline V gene are SGHTS and YDEGEE. The CDR3 nucleotides read TGTGCCAGCAGCATTGGACAGGTTCCCTACAATGAGCAGTTCTTC. Translation gives CASSIGQVPYNEQFF.

The V call is TRBV5-6, the J call TRBJ2-2; D not certain. The length of the CDR3 is 12 residues. Germline assignment: CDR1 SGHDT and CDR2 YYEEEE. Trimming pared 7 bases from V and 7 bases from J, leaving 11 bases between. The CDR3 here is CASSRSVGELFF. DNA for the CDR3: TGTGCCAGCTCCCGGTCGGTCGGGGAGCTGTTTTTT.

The rearrangement links TRBV24-1 to TRBJ2-5; D possibly corresponds to TRBD1 (6 bases). Trimming took 1 base from V and 5 from J, leaving 10 bases between them. Looked up from germline, CDR1 is KGHDR and CDR2 is SFDVKD. The CDR3 covers 14 residues. The CDR3 loop reads CATSDFGQGETQYF. The CDR3 bases are TGTGCCACCAGTGATTTCGGGCAGGGGGAGACCCAGTACTTC.

The chain has TRBV5-4 and TRBJ2-3; 12 bases agree with TRBD2. Germline CDR1 is SGHNT and CDR2 is YYREEE (reference sequence). The CDR3 totals 16 residues. The trim removed 0 bases at V and 2 bases at J, leaving 1 base unmatched. CDR3: CASSLGTSGNTDTQYF. In DNA, the CDR3 is TGTGCCAGCAGCTTGGGGACTAGCGGGAACACAGATACGCAGTATTTT.

The rearrangement joins TRBV5-1 to TRBJ2-7, with TRBD1 matching over 8 bases. CDR3 length: 14 amino acids. J gave up 2 bases and V 0 bases, and 1 base lay outside the gene matches. The germline gives CDR1 SGHRS, CDR2 YFSETQ. The CDR3 DNA follows: TGCGCCAGCAGCTTGGAGGGACAGGCCTACGAGCAGTACTTC. Its translation is CASSLEGQAYEQYF.

The rearrangement joins TRBV30 to TRBJ2-7; 8 bases are shared with TRBD1. The germline CDR1 and CDR2 sequences are GTSNPN and SVGIG (reference sequence). The CDR3 consists of 14 residues. V was pared by 3 bases and J by 3 bases, with 7 bases of the junction left unmatched. CDR3 DNA sequence: TGTGCCTGGAGCTCGACAGGGGTGATCTACGAGCAGTACGTC. This encodes CAWSSTGVIYEQYV.

CDR3 residues: CASSGPGGPPTGELFF. The CDR3, as DNA: TGTGCCAGCAGCGGCCCAGGGGGCCCCCCTACCGGGGAGCTGTTTTTT. The J gene is TRBJ2-2, the V gene TRBV9, with TRBD1 identical over 8 bases. The V gene end was trimmed by 3 bases and the J gene end by 5 bases; junction bases not matched to a gene: 9. The CDR3 loop spans 16 amino acids. Germline V lookup: CDR1 SGDLS, CDR2 YYNGEE.

The V and J genes are TRBV4-2 and TRBJ1-6; TRBD1 matches 7 bases. V gave up 0 bases and J gave up 7 bases; unmatched junction bases: 12. Germline V gene data show CDR1 as LGHNA and CDR2 as YNFKEQ. This CDR3 region has 18 residues. The CDR3 region has the DNA TGTGCCAGCAGCCAAGAAACGCGGGACAGTAACGGGAATTCACCCCTCCACTTT. Translated, it gives CASSQETRDSNGNSPLHF.

V is TRBV19 and J is TRBJ2-5; D might be TRBD2 (6 bases). The CDR3 has 13 residues. The V end lost 5 bases, the J end lost 13 bases, and 20 bases lay between the germline ends. Per germline, CDR1 LNHDA and CDR2 SQIVND (reference sequence). Here the CDR3 reads CASSPGGDFGRYF. The CDR3 bases are TGTGCCAGTAGTCCCGGAGGGGACTTCGGTCGGTACTTC.

About this clone: One junction end disagrees with the germline gene, perhaps due to a read error. V is TRBV6-5 and J is TRBJ1-6, with TRBD1 as a possible D gene (5 bases). Germline lookup yields CDR1 MNHEY and CDR2 SVGAGI. This CDR3 contains 11 residues. CDR3 nucleotides: TGTGCCAGCAGTTACCTTTTTTCAGGGCTCTTT. Protein sequence: CASSYLFSGLF.